The next 18 T cell receptor beta chains were all read from a single sample in a study of T cell changes during pregnancy in multiple sclerosis (dated by TCRdb to about 2019). Library prep was done by the immunoSEQ multiplex PCR assay. In its TCRdb copy, this immuneACCESS table keeps in-frame sequences only and misses some clones. Where compared with another copy, unresolved V genes explain less than half of these, and the others have no known cause. For this sample the table gives about 40,000 clones, of which around 90% were detected only once. 10% to 15% of the sample is taken by the ten largest. Sequencing was performed on CD8+ T cells from peripheral blood mononuclear cells, taken in the first trimester of pregnancy. Receptors were obtained from a female donor with multiple sclerosis, enrolled in a pregnancy study.

This clone appeared a single time. The DNA of the CDR3 is TGTGCCAGCAGCTGGGGCTCCACAGATACGCAGTATTTT. This gives the protein CASSWGSTDTQYF. V and J are TRBV5-6 and TRBJ2-3; D possibly corresponds to TRBD1 (5 bases). The CDR3 is made up of 13 amino acids. Trimming pared 3 bases from V and 2 bases from J, leaving 7 bases between. Germline CDR1 is SGHDT and CDR2 is YYEEEE.

The genes are TRBV13 and TRBJ2-3, with 8 bases lining up with TRBD1. Germline CDR1 reads PRHDT; CDR2 reads FYEKMQ (reference sequence). The CDR3 covers 15 residues. The ends lost 5 bases at V and 0 bases at J; junction bases unmatched: 4. CDR3 loop: CASSPDRASTDTQYF. CDR3 sequence (DNA): TGTGCCAGCAGCCCGGACAGGGCGAGCACAGATACGCAGTATTTT.

CDR3 DNA sequence: TGTGCCAGTAGTACTCACAGGGGTTACACTGAAGCTTTCTTT. The encoded protein is CASSTHRGYTEAFF. The chain carries TRBV19 and TRBJ1-1; 7 bases align to TRBD1. The ends lost 4 bases at V and 3 bases at J; junction bases unmatched: 5. Germline CDR1 LNHDA, CDR2 SQIVND (reference sequence). This CDR3 contains 14 residues.

This clone is judged medium-sized. The V and J genes are TRBV27 and TRBJ1-1, with unresolved D. The CDR3 length is 12 residues. Trimming removed 11 bases from V and 0 bases from J, with 10 bases in between. CDR1 and CDR2 (germline): MNHEY, SMNVEV (reference sequence). The CDR3 loop is CAASNLNTEAFF. Here the CDR3 DNA reads TGTGCCGCTTCTAATCTGAACACTGAAGCTTTCTTT.

The CDR3 nucleotides are TGTGCCAGCAGTGACCGGCCAGGGACAAACACTGAAGCTTTCTTT. Residues: CASSDRPGTNTEAFF. The rearrangement uses TRBV6-4 and TRBJ1-1; D perhaps matches TRBD1 (6 bases). This CDR3 is 15 amino acids long. V shed 2 bases and J shed 2 bases, with 12 bases lying between them. Germline V lookup: CDR1 MRHNA, CDR2 SNTAGT.

V and J are TRBV11-2 and TRBJ1-2, with TRBD1 as a possible D gene (5 bases). CDR3 length equals 16 residues. Trimming took 5 bases from V and 0 from J, leaving 16 bases between them. CDR1 is SGHAT, CDR2 FQNNGV, per germline. CDR3 protein: CASSRTPDSANYGYTF. CDR3 in DNA: TGTGCCAGCAGCAGGACCCCTGACAGCGCTAACTATGGCTACACCTTC.

The chain links TRBV27 to TRBJ1-5, with no clear D. CDR3 length equals 14 residues. The V end was cut by 6 bases, the J end by 0 bases, with 9 bases between. Per germline, CDR1 MNHEY and CDR2 SMNVEV (reference sequence). The CDR3 sequence is CASSPFYSNQPQHF. The CDR3 DNA reads TGTGCCAGCAGCCCGTTCTATAGCAATCAGCCCCAGCATTTT.

The genes are TRBV7-2 and TRBJ2-1; possible D gene TRBD2, 6 bases. This CDR3 is built from 13 residues. Germline CDR1 SGHTA, CDR2 FQGNSA. The V end was cut by 1 base, the J end by 9 bases, with 10 bases between. In DNA, the CDR3 is TGTGCCAGCAGCTTAGTTGCGGGACCTGAGCAGTTCTTC. It is translated as CASSLVAGPEQFF.

The rearrangement uses TRBV19 and TRBJ2-7, with TRBD1 identical over 11 bases. The germline CDR1 and CDR2 sequences are LNHDA and SQIVND (reference sequence). Trimming removed 5 bases from V and 2 bases from J; junction bases left unmatched: 2. This CDR3 region has 14 residues. The chain's CDR3 is CASSPGQGAYEQYF. The CDR3 DNA reads TGTGCCAGTAGTCCGGGACAGGGGGCCTACGAGCAGTACTTC.

CDR3 DNA sequence: TGTGCCAGCAGTAATTTACAGGGGGCAGGTCAGCCCCAGCATTTT. It translates to CASSNLQGAGQPQHF. This chain uses TRBV2 with TRBJ1-5; 9 bases line up with TRBD1. Germline V lookup: CDR1 SNHLY, CDR2 FYNNEI. The CDR3 has 15 amino acids. Germline trimming cut 5 bases from V and 6 bases from J; bases unmatched to any gene: 8. The complete variable domain, with remaining parts taken from reference TRBV2 and TRBJ1-5, reads EPEVTQTPSHQVTQMGQEVILRCVPISNHLYFYWYRQILGQKVEFLVSFYNNEISEKSEIFDDQFSVERPDGSNFTLKIRSTKLEDSAMYFCASSNLQGAGQPQHFGDGTRLSIL.

The chain recombines TRBV9 with TRBJ1-5, with D possibly being TRBD1 (5 bases). CDR3 size: 13 residues. Looked up from germline, CDR1 is SGDLS and CDR2 is YYNGEE. With 4 bases removed from V and 5 bases from J, the gap between germline ends came to 10 bases. CDR3 protein: CASSSSGDQPQHF. In DNA form, the CDR3 reads TGTGCCAGCAGCTCCTCGGGGGATCAGCCCCAGCATTTT.

V gene TRBV30 combines with J gene TRBJ2-5; TRBD1 matches 7 bases. Germline CDR1 GTSNPN, CDR2 SVGIG (reference sequence). V was pared by 7 bases and J by 9 bases, with 20 bases of the junction left unmatched. This CDR3 contains 15 residues. The CDR3 DNA follows: TGTGCCTCTCTAGGGGACAGCGAGATAAGAGAAGCCCAGTACTTC. Amino acid sequence: CASLGDSEIREAQYF.

The rearrangement uses TRBV7-9 and TRBJ2-7; 10 nucleotides agree with TRBD1. The germline gives CDR1 SEHNR, CDR2 FQNEAQ (reference sequence). Unmatched junction bases numbered 6, after V lost 5 bases and J lost 5 bases. The CDR3 covers 14 residues. The CDR3: CASSDGQGVNEQYF. In nucleotides, the CDR3 is TGTGCCAGCAGCGATGGACAGGGGGTGAACGAGCAGTACTTC.

The rearrangement uses TRBV10-1 and TRBJ2-5; D gene ambiguous. Trimming took off 0 bases at V and 4 bases at J, with 9 bases between the two ends. Germline CDR1 reads WNHNN; CDR2 reads SYGVQD (reference sequence). The CDR3 is 14 amino acids. CDR3 sequence (DNA): TGCGCCAGCAGTGAGTCGTACGAGGCAGAGACCCAGTACTTC. Its translation: CASSESYEAETQYF.

The chain couples TRBV19 to TRBJ1-5; no definite D call. The V end was cut by 5 bases, the J end by 0 bases, with 5 bases between. From germline, CDR1 is LNHDA and CDR2 SQIVND (reference sequence). CDR3 length equals 13 residues. The CDR3 here is CASSHSSNQPQHF. The CDR3 DNA sequence: TGTGCCAGTAGTCACAGTAGCAATCAGCCCCAGCATTTT.

J is TRBJ1-1 and V is TRBV29-1, with D maybe TRBD1 (6 bases). The germline V gene encodes CDR1 SQVTM and CDR2 ANQGSEA. Trimming pared 5 bases from V and 0 bases from J, leaving 16 bases between. The CDR3 runs to 15 residues. For the CDR3, the DNA is TGCAGCGTTAACCCAATGACAGGTATGAACACTGAAGCTTTCTTT. It is translated as CSVNPMTGMNTEAFF.

The chain employs TRBV4-1 and TRBJ2-1, with TRBD2 matching over 9 bases. Trimming at V came to 5 bases and at J to 7 bases, leaving 6 bases not matched to a gene. Germline CDR1 and CDR2: MGHRA and YSYEKL. This CDR3 contains 14 residues. The CDR3 sequence: CASSWAGGDNEQFF. CDR3 nucleotide sequence: TGCGCCAGCAGCTGGGCGGGGGGGGATAATGAGCAGTTCTTC.

This chain links TRBV29-1 with TRBJ1-2; 11 positions agree with TRBD1. The CDR3 covers 14 residues. J was trimmed by 8 bases and V by 3 bases; bases with no gene match: 8. CDR1 is SQVTM, CDR2 ANQGSEA, per germline. Here the CDR3 DNA reads TGCAGCGTTGATCGGACAGGGGGCGTGGAAGGCTACACCTTC. Its translation is CSVDRTGGVEGYTF.